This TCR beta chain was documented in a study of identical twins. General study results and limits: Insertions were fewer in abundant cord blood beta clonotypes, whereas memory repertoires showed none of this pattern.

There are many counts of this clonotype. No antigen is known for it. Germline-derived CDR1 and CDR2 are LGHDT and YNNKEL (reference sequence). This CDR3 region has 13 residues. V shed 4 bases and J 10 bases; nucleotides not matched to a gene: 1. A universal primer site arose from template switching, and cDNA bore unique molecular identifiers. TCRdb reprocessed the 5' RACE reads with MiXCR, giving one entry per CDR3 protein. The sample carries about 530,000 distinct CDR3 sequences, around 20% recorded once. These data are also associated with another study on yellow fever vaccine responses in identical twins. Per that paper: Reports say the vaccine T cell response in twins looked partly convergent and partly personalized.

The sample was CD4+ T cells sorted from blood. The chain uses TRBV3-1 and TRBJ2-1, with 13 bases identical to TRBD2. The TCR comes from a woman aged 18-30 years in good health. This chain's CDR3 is CASSLGLAGEQFF. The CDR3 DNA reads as TGTGCCAGCAGCCTGGGACTAGCGGGAGAGCAGTTCTTC.